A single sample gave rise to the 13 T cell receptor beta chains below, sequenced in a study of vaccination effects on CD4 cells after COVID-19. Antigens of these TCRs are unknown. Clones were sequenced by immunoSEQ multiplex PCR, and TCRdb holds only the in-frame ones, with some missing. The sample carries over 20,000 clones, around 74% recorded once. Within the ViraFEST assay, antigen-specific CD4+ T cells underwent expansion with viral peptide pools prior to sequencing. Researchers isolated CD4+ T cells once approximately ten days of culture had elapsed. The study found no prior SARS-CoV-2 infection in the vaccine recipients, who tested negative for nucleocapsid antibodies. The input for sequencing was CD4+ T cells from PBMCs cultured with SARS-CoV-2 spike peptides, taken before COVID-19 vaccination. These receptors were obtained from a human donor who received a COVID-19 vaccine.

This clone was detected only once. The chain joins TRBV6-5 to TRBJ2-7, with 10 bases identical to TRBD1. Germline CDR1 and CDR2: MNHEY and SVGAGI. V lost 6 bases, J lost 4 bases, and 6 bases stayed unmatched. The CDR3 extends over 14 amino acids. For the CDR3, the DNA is TGTGCCAGCAGGGACAGGGGGATTATTTACGAGCAGTACTTC. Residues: CASRDRGIIYEQYF.

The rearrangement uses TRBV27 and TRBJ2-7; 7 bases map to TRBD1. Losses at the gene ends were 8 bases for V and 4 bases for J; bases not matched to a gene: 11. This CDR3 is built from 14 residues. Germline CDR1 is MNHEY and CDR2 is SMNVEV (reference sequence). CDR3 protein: CASSPTGAGYEQYF. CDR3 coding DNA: TGTGCCAGCTCGCCTACAGGGGCAGGATACGAGCAGTACTTC.

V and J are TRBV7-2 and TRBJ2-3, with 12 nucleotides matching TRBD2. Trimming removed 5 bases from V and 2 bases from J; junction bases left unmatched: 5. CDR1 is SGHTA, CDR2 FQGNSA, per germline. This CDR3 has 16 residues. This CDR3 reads CASSGTSGGFTDTQYF. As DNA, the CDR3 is TGTGCCAGCAGCGGTACTAGCGGGGGGTTCACAGATACGCAGTATTTT.

CDR3 in DNA: TGTGCCAGCTCACCACCAGCCAGCGTTTATGAGCAGTTCTTC. Encoded protein: CASSPPASVYEQFF. J is TRBJ2-1 and V is TRBV18; D gene uncertain. The CDR3 is 14 residues long. The germline gives CDR1 KGHSH, CDR2 LQKENI. V was pared by 0 bases and J by 8 bases, with 11 bases between. Full variable domain (rest looked up from reference TRBV18 and TRBJ2-1): NAGVMQNPRHLVRRRGQEARLRCSPMKGHSHVYWYRQLPEEGLKFMVYLQKENIIDESGMPKERFSAEFPKEGPSILRIQQVVRGDSAAYFCASSPPASVYEQFFGPGTRLTVL.

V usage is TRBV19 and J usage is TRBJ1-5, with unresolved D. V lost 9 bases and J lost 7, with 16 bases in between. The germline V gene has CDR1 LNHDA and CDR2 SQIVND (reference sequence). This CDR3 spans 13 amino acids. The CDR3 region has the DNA TGTGCCAGCTCCGACACGGTCAAACAGCCCCAGCATTTT. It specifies CASSDTVKQPQHF.

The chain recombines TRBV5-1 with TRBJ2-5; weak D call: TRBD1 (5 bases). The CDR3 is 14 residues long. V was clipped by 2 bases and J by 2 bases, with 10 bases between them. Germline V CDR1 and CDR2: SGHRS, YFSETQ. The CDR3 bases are TGCGCCAGCAGCTTAGCAGGGTTTCAAGAGACCCAGTACTTC. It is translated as CASSLAGFQETQYF.

CDR3 region: CASSLFLAGGTANTGELFF. The CDR3 DNA reads TGTGCCAGCAGCTTATTCCTAGCGGGAGGAACCGCGAACACCGGGGAGCTGTTTTTT. The chain joins TRBV13 to TRBJ2-2; TRBD2 agrees at 11 bases. The CDR3 totals 19 residues. V dropped 2 bases and J dropped 0; count of bases not matched to a gene: 8. CDR1 is PRHDT and CDR2 is FYEKMQ in the germline V gene (reference sequence).

The CDR3 protein is CASRGQAGTYGYTF. The CDR3 DNA reads as TGTGCCAGCAGGGGACAGGCAGGGACCTATGGCTACACCTTC. The chain employs TRBV2 and TRBJ1-2; TRBD1 matches 8 bases. V was pared by 6 bases and J by 4 bases, with 7 bases of the junction left unmatched. This CDR3 region has 14 residues. Germline assignment: CDR1 SNHLY and CDR2 FYNNEI.

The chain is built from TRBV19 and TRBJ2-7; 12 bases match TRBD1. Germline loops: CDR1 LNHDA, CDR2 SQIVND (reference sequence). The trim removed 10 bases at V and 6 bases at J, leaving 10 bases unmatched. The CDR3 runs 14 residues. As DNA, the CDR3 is TGTGCCACTGGGCGGGGGACAGGGGGCGGCGAGCAGTACTTC. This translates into CATGRGTGGGEQYF.

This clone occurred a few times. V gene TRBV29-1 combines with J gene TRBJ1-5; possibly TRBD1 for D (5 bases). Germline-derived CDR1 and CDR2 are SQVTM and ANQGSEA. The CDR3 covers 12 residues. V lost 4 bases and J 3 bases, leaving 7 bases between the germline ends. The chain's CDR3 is CSVGTNNQPQHF. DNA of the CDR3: TGCAGCGTTGGGACAAACAATCAGCCCCAGCATTTT.

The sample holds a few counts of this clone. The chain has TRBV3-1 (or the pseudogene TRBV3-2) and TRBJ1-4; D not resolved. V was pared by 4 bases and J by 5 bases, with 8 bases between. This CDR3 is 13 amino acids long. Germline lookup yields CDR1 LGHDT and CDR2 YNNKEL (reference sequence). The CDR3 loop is CASSPDSNEKLFF. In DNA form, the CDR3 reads TGTGCCAGCAGCCCAGACTCAAATGAAAAACTGTTTTTT.

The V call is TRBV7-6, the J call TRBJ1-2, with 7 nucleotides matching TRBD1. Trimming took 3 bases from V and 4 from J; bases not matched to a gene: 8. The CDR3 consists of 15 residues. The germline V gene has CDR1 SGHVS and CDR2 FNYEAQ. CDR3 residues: CASSLGMGQSYGYTF. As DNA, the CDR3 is TGTGCCAGCAGCTTGGGAATGGGACAGAGCTATGGCTACACCTTC.

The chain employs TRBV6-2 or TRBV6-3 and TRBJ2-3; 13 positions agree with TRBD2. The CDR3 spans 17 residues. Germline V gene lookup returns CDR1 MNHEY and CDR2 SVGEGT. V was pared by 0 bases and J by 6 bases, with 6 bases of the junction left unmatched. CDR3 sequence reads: CASSYSPGTSGVDTQYF. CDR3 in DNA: TGTGCCAGCAGTTACTCTCCCGGGACTAGCGGGGTTGATACGCAGTATTTT.